This T cell receptor beta chain emerged from a study of OX40 agonist ivuxolimab in advanced cancers. V was clipped by 8 bases and J by 6 bases, with 14 bases between them. The germline V gene encodes CDR1 MDHEN and CDR2 SYDVKM. This CDR3 is 12 amino acids long. TCRdb keeps only in-frame clones here, not all; method: immunoSEQ multiplex PCR. This table holds some 57,000 clones, 84% found once. The chain carries TRBV28 and TRBJ2-7, with D possibly matching TRBD1 (7 bases). This receptor was identified in an adult with an advanced solid tumor such as melanoma, head and neck, liver or kidney cancer. Sequencing was performed on CD4+ or CD8+ T cells sorted from blood, taken in a trial of the OX40 agonist ivuxolimab. CDR3 residues: CASSGAGGEQYF. As DNA, the CDR3 is TGTGCCAGCTCGGGGGCAGGGGGCGAGCAGTACTTC.